The clone carrying this TCR beta chain was counted only a few times. The antigen remains undetermined. These data come from a study of identical twins. Trimming took 3 bases from V and 5 from J; bases not matched to a gene: 3. CDR3 length: 14 residues. Germline loops: CDR1 MNHEY, CDR2 SMNVEV (reference sequence). General study points: Alpha sequences out of frame and shared by twins had excess low generation probability. Fewer insertions characterized abundant cord blood beta clonotypes, whereas memory repertoires showed none.

Template switching added a universal primer site, and cDNA bore unique molecular identifiers. One entry per CDR3 protein results from TCRdb running MiXCR on the 5' RACE reads. The sample shows over 250,000 distinct CDR3 sequences, more than 8% of them seen only once. The data were also submitted as part of a second study, on yellow fever vaccine responses in identical twins.

The gene calls are TRBV27 and TRBJ2-5, with 10 nucleotides matching TRBD2. The sample taken for sequencing was CD8+ T cells sorted from blood. The sequence came from a woman aged 18-30 years in good health. The CDR3 loop reads CASSFGSGRETQYF. CDR3 bases: TGTGCCAGCAGTTTTGGTAGCGGGAGGGAGACCCAGTACTTC.